The 6 T cell receptor beta chains below all came from one sample that was sequenced in a study of T cell responses to AZD1222 COVID-19 vaccine. TCRdb's copy holds only in-frame clones and misses some; the assay was immunoSEQ multiplex PCR. The sample yields more than 100,000 clones, about nine tenths seen once. The specimen comprised peripheral blood, sampled on day 0 of AZD1222 vaccination. These receptors all come from an adult in good health.

The CDR3, as DNA: TGTGCCAGCAGCCCCCGGGCAGGGTCTGGGGGCAATCAGCCCCAGCATTTT. Residues: CASSPRAGSGGNQPQHF. The chain combines TRBV4-2 with TRBJ1-5, with D possibly being TRBD1 (5 bases). The CDR3 extends over 17 amino acids. Germline V gives CDR1 LGHNA, CDR2 YNFKEQ. Trimming took 4 bases from V and 2 from J, leaving 18 bases between them.

As regards this clone: The identical CDR3 is also encoded by other nucleotide sequences in the sample. J is TRBJ2-5 and V is TRBV2; D may be TRBD1 (6 bases). Per germline, CDR1 SNHLY and CDR2 FYNNEI. The V end was cut by 10 bases, the J end by 0 bases, with 18 bases between. CDR3 length: 15 residues. This chain's CDR3 is CATRAGTLYQETQYF. CDR3 coding DNA: TGTGCCACCCGGGCCGGGACACTCTACCAAGAGACCCAGTACTTC.

The genes are TRBV19 and TRBJ2-3; D remains ambiguous. CDR1 is LNHDA, CDR2 SQIVND, per germline (reference sequence). The CDR3 consists of 13 residues. Trimming cost V 5 bases and J 4 bases, with 10 bases left between them. The CDR3 region is CASSFLVADTQYF. In nucleotides, the CDR3 is TGTGCCAGTAGTTTCCTGGTGGCAGATACGCAGTATTTT.

This clone was seen a handful of times. This rearrangement joins TRBV6-5 to TRBJ1-2; 8 bases fit TRBD1. From germline, CDR1 is MNHEY and CDR2 SVGAGI. J lost 4 bases, V lost 6 bases, and 10 bases had no gene match. This CDR3 spans 15 amino acids. The CDR3 reads CASRPNRGGAYGYTF. The CDR3 bases are TGTGCCAGCAGACCCAACAGGGGGGGAGCCTATGGCTACACCTTC.

The CDR3 spells CASSRTGSGNTIYF. CDR3 bases: TGTGCCAGCAGCCGGACAGGGTCTGGAAACACCATATATTTT. The chain uses TRBV7-9 and TRBJ1-3; 8 bases agree with TRBD1. Germline V gene lookup returns CDR1 SEHNR and CDR2 FQNEAQ (reference sequence). The CDR3 covers 14 residues. V shed 5 bases and J 1 base; nucleotides not matched to a gene: 1.

The chain links TRBV5-1 to TRBJ2-7; 7 nucleotides agree with TRBD2. The CDR3 is made up of 15 amino acids. The V gene end was trimmed by 0 bases and the J gene end by 7 bases; junction bases not matched to a gene: 10. Germline-derived CDR1 and CDR2 are SGHRS and YFSETQ. In nucleotides, the CDR3 is TGCGCCAGCAGCTTGGAACCCGGGGGGACCGGGGAGCAGTACTTC. Its protein product is CASSLEPGGTGEQYF.